This TCR beta chain is from a study of cytomegalovirus exposure and HLA in healthy donors. Whole-study findings and limits: Across HLA loci, a later analysis found differing TCR association rates, with DRB1 most and HLA-C fewest.

The PCR had 60 Vbeta and 13 Jbeta primers. Data came from immunoSEQ multiplex PCR; TCRdb stores just in-frame clones and leaves some out. The data contain 65,000 to 85,000 clones, approximately 72% of them seen just once; the ten biggest clones take up 8% to 9%. Comments on this clone: The antigen is unknown.

The germline CDR1 and CDR2 sequences are SNHLY and FYNNEI. The junction had 5 bases not matched to a gene; V was cut back by 7 bases and J by 2 bases. This CDR3 has 14 residues. Donors were ostensibly healthy at sampling, although undocumented immune exposures were probable. This rearrangement joins TRBV2 to TRBJ1-5, with 7 bases matching TRBD1. The receptor was isolated from a middle-aged woman in good health and CMV-seropositive. Sequenced material: PBMCs. The CDR3: CASKRGLGNQPQHF. The DNA for the CDR3 is TGTGCCAGCAAGAGGGGGCTTGGCAATCAGCCCCAGCATTTT.